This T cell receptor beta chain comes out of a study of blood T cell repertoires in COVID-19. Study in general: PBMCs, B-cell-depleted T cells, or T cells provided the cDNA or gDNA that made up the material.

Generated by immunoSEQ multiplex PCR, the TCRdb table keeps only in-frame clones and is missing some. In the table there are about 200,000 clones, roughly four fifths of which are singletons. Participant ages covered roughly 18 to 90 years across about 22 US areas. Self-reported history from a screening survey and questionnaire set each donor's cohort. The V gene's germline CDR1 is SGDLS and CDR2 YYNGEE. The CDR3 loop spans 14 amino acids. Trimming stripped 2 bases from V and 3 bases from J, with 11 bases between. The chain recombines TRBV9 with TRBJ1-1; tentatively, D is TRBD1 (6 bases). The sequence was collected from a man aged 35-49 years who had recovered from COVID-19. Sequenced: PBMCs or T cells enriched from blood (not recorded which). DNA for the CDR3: TGTGCCAGCAGCGTTGGGGACACCTACACTGAAGCTTTCTTT. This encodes CASSVGDTYTEAFF.